The 31 T cell receptor beta chains presented below share a single source sample, sequenced in a study of blood T cells in healthy people across ages. A sample-barcoded 5' primer and a J-beta primer mix were used in a second PCR of roughly 6 to 11 cycles. One entry per CDR3 protein, called by TCRdb with MiXCR from the 5' RACE reads. The sample lists around 750,000 distinct CDR3 sequences; about 55% were seen once. Sequencing input: blood. The receptors originated from an elderly man in good health.

The rearrangement uses TRBV3-1 and TRBJ2-5, with 8 bases that match TRBD1. The CDR3 consists of 15 residues. Germline-derived CDR1 and CDR2 are LGHDT and YNNKEL (reference sequence). V trimming: 4 bases; J trimming: 5 bases; junction bases outside the gene matches: 9. CDR3 nucleotides: TGTGCCAGCAGCCCCCACCGACAGGGGACCGAGACCCAGTACTTC. Residues: CASSPHRQGTETQYF.

The chain uses TRBV28 and TRBJ2-1; D may be TRBD1 (5 bases). Looked up from germline, CDR1 is MDHEN and CDR2 is SYDVKM. This CDR3 region has 12 residues. Deletions cut 5 bases from V and 14 bases from J, with 16 bases between. The CDR3 DNA is TGTGCCAGCAGTGCACAGGAAGCACTCGAGTTCTTC. Residues: CASSAQEALEFF. The variable domain in full, completed from reference TRBV28 and TRBJ2-1, reads DVKVTQSSRYLVKRTGEKVFLECVQDMDHENMFWYRQDPGLGLRLIYFSYDVKMKEKGDIPEGYSVSREKKERFSLILESASTNQTSMYLCASSAQEALEFFGPGTRLTVL.

This chain uses TRBV27 with TRBJ2-3; D call uncertain. This CDR3 has 15 amino acids. Trimming stripped 4 bases from V and 0 bases from J, with 11 bases between. Germline CDR1 and CDR2: MNHEY and SMNVEV (reference sequence). CDR3 in amino acids: CASSSSRSSTDTQYF. DNA of the CDR3: TGTGCCAGCAGTTCGTCTAGATCTAGCACAGATACGCAGTATTTT.

The rearrangement joins TRBV3-1 to TRBJ2-5; D might be TRBD2 (5 bases). Germline CDR1 reads LGHDT; CDR2 reads YNNKEL (reference sequence). With 1 base removed from V and 0 bases from J, the gap between germline ends came to 15 bases. CDR3 length: 17 amino acids. In nucleotides, the CDR3 is TGTGCCAGCAGCCAAGTCCTACTTCGAGCGGACCAAGAGACCCAGTACTTC. Translating gives CASSQVLLRADQETQYF.

The sample holds a few counts of this clonotype. The chain combines TRBV7-2 with TRBJ2-1; TRBD2 aligns across 10 bases. V was clipped by 2 bases and J by 4 bases; unmatched bases: 11. The CDR3 loop spans 18 amino acids. In germline, CDR1 is SGHTA, CDR2 FQGNSA. CDR3 sequence (DNA): TGTGCCAGCAGCTTAAGCCCTCTAGCGGGGGTCGGGTACAATGAGCAGTTCTTC. Protein product: CASSLSPLAGVGYNEQFF.

This rearrangement joins TRBV6-1 to TRBJ2-7, with 12 nucleotides matching TRBD1. In germline, CDR1 is MNHNS, CDR2 SASEGT. There are 13 residues in the CDR3. Unmatched junction bases numbered 5, after V lost 8 bases and J lost 6 bases. The CDR3 nucleotides read TGTGCCAGCTCGGGACAGGGGGCTCTCGAGCAGTACTTC. Protein: CASSGQGALEQYF.

There are a few counts of this clonotype. This chain connects TRBV7-6 to TRBJ2-7; a weak D match, TRBD1 (7 bases). Germline loops: CDR1 SGHVS, CDR2 FNYEAQ. V was trimmed by 5 bases and J by 0 bases, leaving 14 bases between them. The CDR3 runs 15 residues. The CDR3, as DNA: TGTGCCAGCAGCACCCGGAGGGGGCCCTCCTACGAGCAGTACTTC. Translating gives CASSTRRGPSYEQYF.

This chain joins TRBV20-1 and TRBJ1-2; perhaps TRBD1 as D (6 bases). V dropped 6 bases and J dropped 4 bases, with 12 bases sitting between them. This CDR3 region has 12 residues. Germline V gene data show CDR1 as DFQATT and CDR2 as SNEGSKA (reference sequence). CDR3 sequence (DNA): TGCAGTGCCCTACAGGGCATCTATGGCTACACCTTC. Amino acid sequence: CSALQGIYGYTF.

V is TRBV20-1 and J is TRBJ1-1; D call uncertain. V was shortened by 3 bases and J by 6 bases, with 23 bases between the two germline ends. This CDR3 contains 16 residues. Germline loops: CDR1 DFQATT, CDR2 SNEGSKA (reference sequence). The DNA for the CDR3 is TGCAGTGCTAGGGTCTTCTCAAGGGTAGATGGGGCTGAAGCTTTCTTT. This codes for CSARVFSRVDGAEAFF.

There are a few counts of this clonotype. V gene TRBV7-3 combines with J gene TRBJ1-1; tentatively, D is TRBD1 (6 bases). V lost 2 bases and J lost 1, with 8 bases in between. This CDR3 has 14 residues. Per the germline V gene, CDR1 is SGHTA and CDR2 is FQGTGA. In DNA form, the CDR3 reads TGTGCCAGCAGCTTACAGGGGACGAACACTGAAGCTTTCTTT. It specifies CASSLQGTNTEAFF.

As concerns this clonotype: A junction boundary mismatches the germline segment, possibly from a read error. The chain employs TRBV6-5 and TRBJ2-7; the match to TRBD1 covers 8 bases. In germline, CDR1 is MNHEY, CDR2 SVGAGI. There are 16 residues in the CDR3. The CDR3 nucleotides are TGTGCCGGCAGCCATGAGGTGCGGACAGGGTCCTACGAGCAGTACTTC. Amino acid sequence: CAGSHEVRTGSYEQYF.

This clonotype occurred a few times. J is TRBJ2-1 and V is TRBV10-3, with 7 bases fitting TRBD1. V shed 7 bases, J shed 5 bases, and the junction held 5 bases outside the gene matches. CDR3 length: 13 amino acids. Germline V CDR1 and CDR2: ENHRY, SYGVKD. The CDR3 sequence: CAITTGQDNEQFF. The CDR3 DNA follows: TGTGCCATCACGACAGGGCAAGACAATGAGCAGTTCTTC.

The chain employs TRBV29-1 and TRBJ2-2; 12 nucleotides align to TRBD2. The V and J ends lost 7 bases and 2 bases, in that order; junction bases with no gene match: 11. The CDR3 covers 17 residues. Germline V lookup: CDR1 SQVTM, CDR2 ANQGSEA. CDR3 in amino acids: CSAWGASGRANTGELFF. The DNA of the CDR3 is TGCAGCGCTTGGGGTGCTAGCGGGAGGGCCAACACCGGGGAGCTGTTTTTT.

A few counts support this clonotype. The DNA of the CDR3 is TGTGCCAGCAGTTACTTGCCATTTTTGCTAGCCAAAAACATTCAGTACTTC. Protein product: CASSYLPFLLAKNIQYF. The chain carries TRBV6-2 or TRBV6-3 and TRBJ2-4; no clear D. Looked up from germline, CDR1 is MNHEY and CDR2 is SVGEGT. Trimming cost V 1 base and J 0 bases, with 13 bases left between them. CDR3 length equals 17 residues.

The table lists this clonotype with a count of one. The gene calls are TRBV20-1 and TRBJ1-1; D unresolved. Trimming shortened V by 5 bases and J by 12 bases, and 19 bases separated the two germline ends. In germline, CDR1 is DFQATT, CDR2 SNEGSKA (reference sequence). This CDR3 region has 12 residues. The CDR3 region is CSAGPSPGRTFF. The CDR3 DNA follows: TGCAGTGCTGGGCCCAGTCCGGGTCGAACTTTCTTT.

There are a few counts of this clonotype. This chain joins TRBV20-1 and TRBJ2-7, with D uncertain. TRBJ2-5 matches the DNA end more closely, so the J call is doubtful. The CDR3 contains 15 residues. Germline CDR1 and CDR2: DFQATT and SNEGSKA (reference sequence). CDR3 sequence: CSARYLVWKQETQYF. The CDR3 DNA reads as TGCAGTGCTAGGTACCTAGTCTGGAAACAAGAGACCCAGTACTTC.

The rearrangement joins TRBV6-2 or TRBV6-3 to TRBJ2-7; D is perhaps TRBD2 (6 bases). V shed 7 bases and J shed 2 bases, with 18 bases lying between them. Germline V lookup: CDR1 MNHEY, CDR2 SVGEGT. The CDR3 has 15 amino acids. For the CDR3, the DNA is TGTGCCAGCACCCCCTATGACGGGGGACCCTACGAGCAGTACTTC. Translating gives CASTPYDGGPYEQYF.

The chain uses TRBV28 and TRBJ2-7, with TRBD2 matching over 11 bases. Unmatched junction bases numbered 8, after V lost 7 bases and J lost 3 bases. Per germline, CDR1 MDHEN and CDR2 SYDVKM. The CDR3 has 15 amino acids. CDR3 sequence (DNA): TGTGCCAGCAACCCGGGACTAGCGGAGGGCTACGAGCAGTACTTC. Protein: CASNPGLAEGYEQYF.

The rearrangement uses TRBV25-1 and TRBJ1-2; unclear D gene. The CDR3 has 11 residues. Trimming took off 4 bases at V and 8 bases at J, with 8 bases between the two ends. The germline V gene encodes CDR1 MGHDK and CDR2 SYGVNS. The CDR3 loop reads CASSGYFGYTF. CDR3 in DNA: TGTGCCAGCAGTGGCTACTTCGGCTACACCTTC.

This clonotype was seen only once. The CDR3 DNA is TGCAGCGCATCGCGGGACTTAGACTCTGGGGCCAACGTCCTGACTTTC. It yields the protein CSASRDLDSGANVLTF. The chain joins TRBV29-1 to TRBJ2-6, with D possibly being TRBD2 (6 bases). CDR1 SQVTM and CDR2 ANQGSEA come from the germline V gene. The CDR3 runs 16 residues. V dropped 7 bases and J dropped 0 bases, with 16 bases sitting between them.

This clonotype was found a few times. This sequence joins TRBV24-1 and TRBJ2-5; D remains unclear. This CDR3 is built from 15 residues. Germline V gene lookup returns CDR1 KGHDR and CDR2 SFDVKD. V gave up 1 base and J gave up 0 bases, with 8 bases separating them. The DNA for the CDR3 is TGTGCCACCAGTGATTTACGGTCAGACCAAGAGACCCAGTACTTC. Protein product: CATSDLRSDQETQYF.

A few counts support this clonotype. This rearrangement joins TRBV24-1 to TRBJ2-4, with TRBD2 identical over 7 bases. The DNA matches TRBJ2-7 better at its end, which makes the J call doubtful. The germline gives CDR1 KGHDR, CDR2 SFDVKD. This CDR3 has 15 residues. CDR3 nucleotide sequence: TGTGCCACCAGTCTCGGGAGCCCGGGGGGCTACGAGCAGTACTTC. Encoded protein: CATSLGSPGGYEQYF.

This clonotype was detected a few times. This chain uses TRBV12-3 or TRBV12-4 with TRBJ2-5; TRBD1 might be the D (6 bases). The CDR3 has 11 residues. Trimming pared 5 bases from V and 6 bases from J, leaving 7 bases between. The CDR3 region has the DNA TGTGCCAGCAGTCAGGGGAAGACCCAGTACTTC. Its translation: CASSQGKTQYF.

The rearrangement joins TRBV29-1 to TRBJ1-2, with a weak D call TRBD1 (5 bases). Trimming stripped 4 bases from V and 4 bases from J, with 19 bases between. Germline CDR1 SQVTM, CDR2 ANQGSEA. The CDR3 has 15 residues. The CDR3, as DNA: TGCAGCGTTGTAATCAACGGGGGATACGGCTATGGCTACACCTTC. It specifies CSVVINGGYGYGYTF.

This chain joins TRBV7-9 and TRBJ2-3; D perhaps matches TRBD1 (6 bases). The germline V gene encodes CDR1 SEHNR and CDR2 FQNEAQ (reference sequence). CDR3 length: 16 amino acids. The V end was cut by 5 bases, the J end by 5 bases, with 20 bases between. CDR3 loop: CASSEAVKGDLDTQYF. The CDR3 DNA reads TGTGCCAGCAGCGAGGCTGTAAAGGGGGATTTAGATACGCAGTATTTT.

This clonotype came up many times. The chain carries TRBV5-1 and TRBJ2-7; D not resolved. Germline CDR1 SGHRS, CDR2 YFSETQ. Trimming shortened V by 7 bases and J by 0 bases, and 5 bases separated the two germline ends. The CDR3 contains 11 residues. The CDR3 sequence: CASHSSYEQYF. CDR3 in DNA: TGCGCCAGCCACAGCTCCTACGAGCAGTACTTC.

This clonotype was counted between two and nine times. The gene calls are TRBV20-1 and TRBJ2-5; possibly TRBD2 for D (7 bases). The DNA end lines up better with TRBJ2-7; the J call may be wrong. The CDR3 contains 12 residues. Germline V gives CDR1 DFQATT, CDR2 SNEGSKA (reference sequence). The CDR3 protein is CSVPGGGDEQYF. CDR3 nucleotide sequence: TGCAGCGTTCCGGGCGGGGGCGACGAGCAGTACTTC.

The V gene is TRBV7-3, the J gene TRBJ2-7; 9 bases agree with TRBD1. Near its end, the DNA agrees better with TRBJ2-5, so the J call may be wrong. Per the germline V gene, CDR1 is SGHTA and CDR2 is FQGTGA. CDR3 size: 14 residues. CDR3 bases: TGTGCCAGCAGCGCACAGGGGGCCGGGGAGACCCAGTACTTC. This translates into CASSAQGAGETQYF.

This clonotype was detected only once. The CDR3 nucleotides read TGCAGTGCTAAGCCCCCAGTTACCCTAGCCAAAAACATTCAGTACTTC. Amino acid sequence: CSAKPPVTLAKNIQYF. This chain links TRBV20-1 with TRBJ2-4; no definite D call. Per germline, CDR1 DFQATT and CDR2 SNEGSKA (reference sequence). The CDR3 covers 16 residues. V was cut by 4 bases and J by 0 bases, with 16 bases left in between.

This clonotype appeared once. The genes are TRBV2 and TRBJ2-1; D not certain. CDR3 length equals 15 residues. The V and J ends lost 1 base and 0 bases respectively, with 7 bases between them. CDR1 is SNHLY and CDR2 is FYNNEI in the germline V gene. CDR3 DNA sequence: TGTGCCAGCAGTGAAGACGTGAGCTCCTACAATGAGCAGTTCTTC. Its translation: CASSEDVSSYNEQFF.

The chain uses TRBV29-1 and TRBJ1-4; D is perhaps TRBD1 (5 bases). The CDR3 loop spans 12 amino acids. Between the trimmed V and J ends, which lost 3 bases and 11 bases, there was a span of 13 bases. CDR1 and CDR2 from the germline V gene are SQVTM and ANQGSEA. The CDR3: CSVDGTGGKLFF. In nucleotides, the CDR3 is TGCAGCGTTGACGGAACAGGTGGCAAACTGTTTTTT.